The TCR beta chain described here comes from a study of cytomegalovirus exposure and HLA in healthy donors (dated by TCRdb to the late 2010s). As for the study more broadly: In an earlier analysis of several hundred of the donors, 250 to 300 Gb of sequence data and 90 million to 130 million unique TCR beta sequences from about 190 million T cells were reported. Approximately 300 gigabases of sequencing data and approximately 91 million unique TCR sequences made up an early release that covered approximately 650 HLA-typed donors. Using immunosequencing, the study profiled T cell repertoires from 666 subjects and related those repertoires to cytomegalovirus serostatus. Along with the approximately 600-subject first cohort, a separate validation cohort of approximately 110 different subjects was used. An earlier analysis of roughly 580 of the donors used high-throughput TCR beta sequencing to judge whether each TCR beta V gene segment behaved as functional or pseudogenic. Roughly five DR-DQ haplotypes were handled as single units for association and clustering because linkage in the cohort was strong. Alongside the repertoire data, information on donor age, sex, ethnicity and CMV serostatus was compiled. On average, over 200,000 unique TCR beta nucleotide sequences were sequenced per donor among a few hundred genotyped donors of the cohort, with around 19% of those sequences being non-productive. Every repertoire in the discovery cohort had been generated on one and the same sequencing platform. Both class I and class II loci were covered by HLA typing, at four-digit resolution. The study combined high-throughput TCR immunosequencing, statistical association of individual TCRs with disease status, and machine learning to predict cytomegalovirus infection status. Typing coverage varied by locus: roughly 620-640 donors for A, B, C, DRB1 and DQB1; around 560 for DQA1; more than 600 for DPA1; 450 to 480 for DPB1. A later analysis re-examined previously published TCR beta repertoires from roughly 720 donors and added high-resolution HLA genotyping to investigate patterns of TCR occurrence. The study aimed to test whether cataloging public T cell receptors could reveal signatures of past pathogen exposure. A later genetic analysis used genome-wide SNP genotypes for about 60% of the 666 donors, treating that subset as a discovery cohort. In the later analysis, no new phenotypic data were used to find candidate immune exposures; instead, reliance was placed on TCR beta sequences and their occurrence across donors. Of the roughly 400 genotyped donors, 65% to 90% fell in the genetic ancestry cluster associated with self-reported Caucasian donors.

The cohort was made up of 650 to 700 healthy bone marrow donors. At the time of sampling, all cohort members were nominally healthy, though unrecorded immune exposures were likely present. The donor tested CMV seronegative and was one of the 352 seronegative cohort members. A peripheral blood sample was provided by each donor, and peripheral blood mononuclear cells were used for TCR beta sequencing. Genomic DNA extraction from the blood cell samples was performed with the Qiagen DNeasy Blood Extraction Kit. Receptor amplification or capture employed the immunoSEQ multiplex PCR assay. The multiplex PCR relied on a mix of 60 forward primers for TCR Vbeta segments and 13 reverse primers for TCR Jbeta segments. The CDR3 region of rearranged TCR beta genes was amplified from genomic DNA by a multiplex PCR assay. The Illumina HiSeq System was used to sequence the amplified TCR beta libraries as 87-base-pair reads. Concerning the study's data processing: A later analysis tallied 70 million to 100 million unique TCR beta chains across the 660 or so repertoires, and approximately 12 million of those chains were shared by two or more donors. A nearest-neighbor algorithm error-corrected the raw reads and collapsed the reads into unique sequences, merging closely related sequences to remove PCR and sequencing errors. To assign V, D and J gene segments, CDR3 sequences were aligned to IMGT reference sequences. For a sequence to be retained, a match of at least six nucleotides was required to both a V gene segment and a J gene segment. Rearrangements were called productive when the CDR3 lacked stop codons and stayed in frame with V and J; all others were non-productive. CDR3 was defined according to IMGT convention as the region running from the second conserved V-encoded cysteine to the conserved J-encoded phenylalanine. In an earlier analysis of roughly 580 of the donors, sequences lacking an unambiguous match to a single V gene segment were excluded. An earlier analysis of almost 600 of the donors classified V segments as functional when productive rearrangements were above 56.7% and as segregating when the standard deviation between donors was above 5%. A statistical classification framework was built for diagnosing cytomegalovirus status from the catalog of TCR beta chain sequences. In a later analysis, V and J genes were assigned by comparing TCR nucleotide sequences against IMGT/GENE-DB human TR gene sequences. In a later analysis, CDR3 sequences and most-parsimonious VDJ recombination scenarios were assigned using the TCRdist pipeline. In a later analysis, each TCR beta chain was defined by its CDR3 amino acid sequence together with its V-gene family, and reads lacking a unique V-gene family were excluded. To address suspected cross-contamination and a sequencing artifact, a later analysis removed 592 highly shared, low-generation-probability nucleotide sequences. In a later analysis, a clonal expansion index was calculated for each public chain from normalized within-repertoire ranks of inferred template counts. Generation probabilities in a later analysis came from a VDJ recombination model fitted to out-of-frame rearrangements, and those results were checked against IGoR. In a later analysis, TCR-TCR, TCR-HLA and TCR-CMV co-occurrence was scored with hypergeometric tests, and a repertoire-size bias correction was applied to TCR pairs. False discovery rates were estimated in a later analysis by permuting HLA or CMV assignments 20 times. In a later analysis, co-occurring TCRs were grouped using DBSCAN, and TCRdist sequence similarity was added for clustering within HLA-allele-positive subsets. For co-occurrence clustering, repertoires with fewer than 30,000 or more than 120,000 public chains were excluded, along with roughly five repertoires with anomalous nucleotide sharing. The table was pulled from immuneACCESS by TCRdb, which kept in-frame rearrangements only. Such tables lose some clones; where checked, under half of the loss comes from unresolved V genes, and the rest has no known cause. V and J calls and clone size are those listed in that table; D and trimming were worked out from the DNA. This sample has fewer than 200,000 clones in its table, and roughly 90% of those were observed once. Less than 1.3% of the sample belongs to the ten largest clones.

General conclusions and limits of the study: Compared with equally common non-associated chains, HLA-associated TCR beta chains in a later analysis were more clonally expanded and had lower generation probabilities. A later analysis reported that several top co-occurrence clusters appeared linked to parvovirus B19, influenza, CMV and Epstein-Barr virus. A group of highly shared sequence variants was considered likely to be a technical artifact of the sequencing pipeline. Specific HLA alleles were associated with some 15,000 TCR beta sequences at a false discovery rate of 0.05 in a later analysis. The study listed approximately 160 TCR beta chains as associated with cytomegalovirus. Broadly in line with IMGT annotations, most TCR beta V segments showed up in productive rearrangements about 87% or about 30% of the time in an earlier analysis of around 550 of the donors. According to a later analysis, most CMV-associated TCR beta chains appeared to be HLA-restricted, and the HLA associations seemed to be driven largely by CMV exposure. The cohort was sequenced for TCR beta chains only, and without alpha or paired-chain data the features that could be detected were limited. In a later analysis, TCR association rates were found to vary across HLA loci, with the most associated TCRs seen for DRB1 alleles and the fewest for HLA-C alleles. While some public TCRs were present in many individuals, most TCR sequences turned up only very rarely across donors. About 15 rarely observed V segments, including chromosome 9 orphons, were excluded from the earlier analysis of almost 600 of the donors because counts were too low. For the cohort, immune exposure information was limited to CMV serostatus. A further reported finding was that TCR beta sequences accurately predicted the HLA-A and HLA-B alleles for most subjects in the first cohort. In vitro tests confirmed that a few of the cytomegalovirus-associated TCR beta chains recognize cytomegalovirus antigens. V-gene and J-gene trimming of TCR beta chains was associated with a missense DCLRE1C variant in a later genetic analysis, and the association was replicated in an independent cohort. When HLA alleles, especially DR and DQ, strongly co-occurred, TCR associations were difficult to assign to individual alleles. Presence/absence analyses assumed roughly uniform sequencing depth across donors, an assumption that may not hold. HLA typing was unavailable for some donors at each locus, so association tests used only the typed subset. Because the 87-base-pair reads could not distinguish some IMGT-functional V segments, including TRBV6-2 and TRBV6-3, those segments were excluded. The authors suggested that the approach could potentially be generalized to other disease states and immunological phenotypes. In both the original and validation cohorts, the classifier was reported to diagnose cytomegalovirus status with high specificity and sensitivity. Correlated functional status among segregating V segments might be attributable to linkage disequilibrium, but an unknown experimental factor could not be ruled out. A later genetic analysis reported fewer N-insertions in productive TCRs among donors in an Asian-associated ancestry cluster than the roughly 620-donor mean.

In regard to this clone: Its binding antigen is unknown. Within one base of it there is no much larger clone, and no base qualities were kept.

Cut back by 4 bases and 0 bases, the V and J ends lie 10 bases apart. In the germline V gene, CDR1 corresponds to SGHVS and CDR2 to FQNEAQ. Counted from cysteine to phenylalanine, this CDR3 has 15 amino acids. The CDR3 DNA has 45 bases and is translated from base 1. Sequenced: PBMCs. In this chain, TRBV7-8 is recombined with TRBJ1-3, with a weak D call of TRBD1 (5 bases match). This TCR was sampled from a boy aged 2 to 9 in good health and CMV-seronegative. The CDR3 protein: CASSSRVLSGNTIYF. The DNA reads as follows: TGTGCCAGCAGCTCCAGGGTTCTCTCTGGAAACACCATATATTTT.